This T cell receptor (beta chain) comes out of a study of cytomegalovirus exposure and HLA in healthy donors. PCR was performed using 60 Vbeta and 13 Jbeta primers. Some clones are missing from TCRdb's copy, which holds only in-frame ones; the method was immunoSEQ multiplex PCR. The data show about 82,000 clones, with around three quarters seen just once and about 7.7% held by the top ten. In regard to this clone: Its specificity is not known.

Study-wide points: A further, later analysis showed that HLA-associated TCR beta chains (compared with equally common others) were more clonally expanded. Productive rates of about 87% or about 30% were seen for most TCR beta V segments in an earlier analysis.

This clonotype was obtained from a man in his 60s in good health and CMV-seronegative. The sequencing input was PBMCs.

This CDR3 is CSGGGTPRGEQYF. DNA of the CDR3: TGCAGCGGCGGGGGGACACCCCGGGGCGAGCAGTACTTC. The rearrangement links TRBV29-1 to TRBJ2-7; the match to TRBD2 covers 8 bases. The germline V gene has CDR1 SQVTM and CDR2 ANQGSEA. Unmatched junction bases numbered 11, after V lost 7 bases and J lost 6 bases. The CDR3 has 13 amino acids.